These T cell receptor beta chains were read from a single sample in a study of Graves' ophthalmopathy and Graves' hyperthyroidism. A single record per CDR3 protein comes from TCRdb applying MiXCR to the multiplex PCR reads. The sample includes 200,000 to 250,000 distinct CDR3 sequences, about 22% of them seen just once. The sample consisted of peripheral blood. These receptors all come from a woman aged 45-65 years with Graves' ophthalmopathy. CDR3s include the opening cysteine and the closing phenylalanine or tryptophan. The D gene is left open where the match is weak. Not all rows give a size; the values are once, few, many and, for expanded clones, a class.

V: TRBV12-3/TRBV12-4; J: TRBJ1-1; D: -; size: many; CDR3: CASSTADPGSTEAFF; DNA: TGTGCCAGCAGTACCGCGGACCCGGGGAGCACTGAAGCTTTCTTT
V: TRBV12-3/TRBV12-4; J: TRBJ1-2; D: -; size: many; CDR3: CATQGDAGGYTF; DNA: TGTGCCACCCAAGGAGACGCCGGGGGCTACACCTTC
V: TRBV28; J: TRBJ2-7; D: -; size: -; CDR3: CASSPPLEGSFYEQYF; DNA: TGTGCCAGCAGTCCACCCTTGGAGGGGTCCTTCTACGAGCAGTACTTC
V: TRBV12-5; J: TRBJ2-7; D: -; size: many; CDR3: CASGWGYEQYF; DNA: TGTGCTAGTGGTTGGGGTTACGAGCAGTACTTC
V: TRBV6-1; J: TRBJ2-7; D: -; size: -; CDR3: CASSSLLEQYF; DNA: TGTGCCAGCTCGAGTCTGCTCGAGCAGTACTTC
V: TRBV7-2; J: TRBJ2-7; D: -; size: many; CDR3: CASSFTYEQYF; DNA: TGTGCCAGCAGCTTCACCTACGAGCAGTACTTC
V: TRBV12-3/TRBV12-4; J: TRBJ2-7; D: -; size: once; CDR3: CASSPDSIYEQYF; DNA: TGTGCCAGCAGCCCAGACAGTATTTACGAGCAGTACTTC
V: TRBV5-1; J: TRBJ1-1; D: -; size: many; CDR3: CASSQAPRTEAFF; DNA: TGCGCCAGCAGCCAGGCTCCCCGCACTGAAGCTTTCTTT
V: TRBV2; J: TRBJ1-5; D: TRBD1; size: many; CDR3: CASSIRDRPNQPQHF; DNA: TGTGCCAGCAGTATCCGGGACAGACCAAATCAGCCCCAGCATTTT
V: TRBV5-5; J: TRBJ2-2; D: TRBD1; size: -; CDR3: CASSTQTGHTGELFF; DNA: TGTGCCAGCAGCACACAGACAGGGCATACCGGGGAGCTGTTTTTT
V: TRBV4-2; J: TRBJ2-5; D: TRBD2; size: many; CDR3: CASSQDGLAGGMRETQYF; DNA: TGTGCCAGCAGCCAAGATGGTCTAGCGGGAGGGATGAGAGAGACCCAGTACTTC
V: TRBV20-1; J: TRBJ1-6; D: -; size: many; CDR3: CSASPPNSPLHF; DNA: TGCAGTGCTAGCCCACCGAATTCACCCCTCCACTTT
V: TRBV28; J: TRBJ1-5; D: -; size: -; CDR3: CASSFRGMPQHF; DNA: TGTGCCAGCAGTTTTAGGGGTATGCCCCAGCATTTT
V: TRBV7-2; J: TRBJ2-3; D: -; size: -; CDR3: CASSFDGADTQYF; DNA: TGTGCCAGCAGCTTCGATGGGGCAGATACGCAGTATTTT
V: TRBV6-1; J: TRBJ1-1; D: -; size: -; CDR3: CASSVEKHTEAFF; DNA: TGTGCCAGCAGTGTCGAGAAACACACTGAAGCTTTCTTT
V: TRBV20-1; J: TRBJ1-1; D: -; size: many; CDR3: CSAKQPNTEAFF; DNA: TGCAGTGCTAAACAGCCTAACACTGAAGCTTTCTTT
V: TRBV19; J: TRBJ2-7; D: TRBD2; size: -; CDR3: CASASTRTSGSSYEQYF; DNA: TGTGCCAGTGCGTCGACTCGTACAAGCGGGAGCTCCTACGAGCAGTACTTC
V: TRBV2; J: TRBJ1-2; D: -; size: many; CDR3: CASSEGLPSGYTF; DNA: TGTGCCAGCAGTGAAGGTTTACCGAGTGGCTACACCTTC
V: TRBV19; J: TRBJ1-2; D: -; size: many; CDR3: CASSIFTNYGYTF; DNA: TGTGCCAGTAGTATTTTCACTAACTATGGCTACACCTTC
V: TRBV5-1; J: TRBJ1-2; D: -; size: many; CDR3: CASSQDTYYGYTF; DNA: TGCGCCAGCAGCCAGGACACCTACTATGGCTACACCTTC
V: TRBV3-1; J: TRBJ2-2; D: -; size: -; CDR3: CASSQTTGATGGLFF; DNA: TGTGCCAGCAGCCAAACCACAGGGGCCACCGGGGGGCTGTTTTTT
V: TRBV2; J: TRBJ1-5; D: -; size: many; CDR3: CASRNGDQPQHF; DNA: TGTGCCAGCAGGAACGGAGATCAGCCCCAGCATTTT
V: TRBV6-1; J: TRBJ1-1; D: -; size: -; CDR3: CASSQTTRRSEAFF; DNA: TGTGCCAGCAGCCAGACAACACGACGGTCCGAAGCTTTCTTT
V: TRBV28; J: TRBJ1-1; D: -; size: many; CDR3: CASSLTLPGTDIPRF; DNA: TGTGCCAGCAGTCTAACCCTCCCCGGGACGGATATCCCCCGTTTT
V: TRBV6-2/TRBV6-3; J: TRBJ2-7; D: -; size: many; CDR3: CASSNRQALLAYEQYF; DNA: TGTGCCAGCAGTAACCGGCAGGCCCTCCTCGCCTACGAGCAGTACTTC
V: TRBV24-1; J: TRBJ2-7; D: TRBD1; size: -; CDR3: CATSDPGQGISYEQYF; DNA: TGTGCCACCAGTGATCCGGGACAGGGGATCTCCTACGAGCAGTACTTC
V: TRBV7-2; J: TRBJ2-7; D: -; size: many; CDR3: CASSSGEYEQYF; DNA: TGTGCCAGCAGCTCCGGGGAGTACGAGCAGTACTTC
V: TRBV15; J: TRBJ1-2; D: -; size: -; CDR3: CATSRDGDYGYTF; DNA: TGTGCCACCAGCAGAGATGGGGACTATGGCTACACCTTC
V: TRBV11-2; J: TRBJ2-4; D: TRBD2; size: many; CDR3: CASSLVSGRAAKNIQYF; DNA: TGTGCCAGCAGCTTAGTAAGCGGGAGGGCGGCCAAAAACATTCAGTACTTC
V: TRBV7-2; J: TRBJ2-5; D: TRBD1; size: many; CDR3: CASSSGDRPRETQYF; DNA: TGTGCCAGCAGCTCCGGGGACAGGCCGAGGGAGACCCAGTACTTC
V: TRBV6-1; J: TRBJ2-7; D: -; size: many; CDR3: CASSVLLVGSYEQYF; DNA: TGTGCCAGCAGTGTCCTTTTGGTGGGGTCATACGAGCAGTACTTC
V: TRBV20-1; J: TRBJ2-7; D: -; size: -; CDR3: CSARFLGRVEQYF; DNA: TGCAGTGCTAGATTTCTAGGTAGGGTGGAGCAGTACTTC
V: TRBV5-6; J: TRBJ1-3; D: -; size: few; CDR3: CASSLLVSSGNTIYF; DNA: TGTGCCAGCAGCTTGTTGGTTAGCTCTGGAAACACCATATATTTT
V: TRBV12-3/TRBV12-4; J: TRBJ1-3; D: TRBD1; size: many; CDR3: CASSRTSGQGNTIYF; DNA: TGTGCCAGCAGTCGGACTAGTGGACAGGGTAACACCATATATTTT
V: TRBV20-1; J: TRBJ1-1; D: -; size: few; CDR3: CSTVGTGAFF; DNA: TGCAGCACTGTAGGCACCGGAGCTTTCTTT
V: TRBV19; J: TRBJ2-5; D: TRBD1; size: many; CDR3: CASRGTGAETQYF; DNA: TGTGCCAGTAGAGGGACAGGGGCGGAGACCCAGTACTTC
V: TRBV6-5; J: TRBJ1-2; D: -; size: few; CDR3: CASSYERDGYTF; DNA: TGTGCCAGCAGTTACGAAAGGGACGGCTACACCTTC
V: TRBV5-1; J: TRBJ2-5; D: -; size: few; CDR3: CASSSWVTHRATQYF; DNA: TGCGCCAGCAGCTCCTGGGTGACCCACAGGGCTACCCAGTACTTC
V: TRBV5-1; J: TRBJ1-3; D: -; size: -; CDR3: CASSPAPGVSGNTIYF; DNA: TGCGCCAGCAGCCCAGCCCCCGGAGTCTCTGGAAACACCATATATTTT
V: TRBV4-1; J: TRBJ1-2; D: -; size: few; CDR3: CASSPSVRSNYGYIF; DNA: TGCGCCAGCAGCCCCTCGGTCCGCTCTAACTATGGCTACATCTTC
V: TRBV7-8; J: TRBJ2-2; D: -; size: many; CDR3: CAGGGANTGELFF; DNA: TGTGCCGGGGGGGGCGCGAACACCGGGGAGCTGTTTTTT